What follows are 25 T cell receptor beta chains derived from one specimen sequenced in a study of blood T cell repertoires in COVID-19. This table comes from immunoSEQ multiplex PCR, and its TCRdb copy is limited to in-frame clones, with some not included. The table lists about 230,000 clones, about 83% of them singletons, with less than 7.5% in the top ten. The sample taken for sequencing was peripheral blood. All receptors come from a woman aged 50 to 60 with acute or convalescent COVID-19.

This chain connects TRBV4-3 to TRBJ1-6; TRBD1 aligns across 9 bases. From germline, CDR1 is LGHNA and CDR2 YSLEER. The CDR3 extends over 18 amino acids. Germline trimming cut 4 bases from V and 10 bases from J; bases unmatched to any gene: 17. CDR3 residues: CASSLSPQRQGVRSPLHF. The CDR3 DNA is TGCGCCAGCAGCCTTTCACCGCAGAGACAGGGGGTTCGATCACCCCTCCACTTT.

This chain's CDR3 is CASSPLWEANNYGYTF. The CDR3 nucleotides read TGTGCCAGCTCACCTCTTTGGGAGGCCAATAACTATGGCTACACCTTC. This chain connects TRBV18 to TRBJ1-2; D is unresolved. V dropped 3 bases and J dropped 1 base, with 15 bases sitting between them. CDR3 length equals 16 residues. Germline CDR1 is KGHSH and CDR2 is LQKENI.

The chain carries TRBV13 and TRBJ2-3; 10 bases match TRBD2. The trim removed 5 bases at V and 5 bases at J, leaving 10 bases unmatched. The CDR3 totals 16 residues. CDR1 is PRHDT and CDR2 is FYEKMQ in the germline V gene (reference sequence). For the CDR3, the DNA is TGTGCCAGCAGCCCCAAGCGGGGGGGCCAGGGAGATACGCAGTATTTT. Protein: CASSPKRGGQGDTQYF. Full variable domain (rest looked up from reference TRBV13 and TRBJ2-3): AAGVIQSPRHLIKEKRETATLKCYPIPRHDTVYWYQQGPGQDPQFLISFYEKMQSDKGSIPDRFSAQQFSDYHSELNMSSLELGDSALYFCASSPKRGGQGDTQYFGPGTRLTVL.

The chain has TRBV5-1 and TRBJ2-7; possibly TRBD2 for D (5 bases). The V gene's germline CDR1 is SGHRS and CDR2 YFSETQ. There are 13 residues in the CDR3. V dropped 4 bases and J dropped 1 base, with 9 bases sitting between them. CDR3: CASSREGSYEQYF. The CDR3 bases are TGCGCCAGCAGCCGAGAGGGTTCCTACGAGCAGTACTTC.

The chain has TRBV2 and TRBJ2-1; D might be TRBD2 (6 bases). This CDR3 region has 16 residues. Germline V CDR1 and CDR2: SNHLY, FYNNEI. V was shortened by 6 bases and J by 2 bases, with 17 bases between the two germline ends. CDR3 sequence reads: CASSRRVRDPYNEQFF. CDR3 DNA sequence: TGTGCCAGCAGCCGACGGGTGCGGGACCCCTACAATGAGCAGTTCTTC.

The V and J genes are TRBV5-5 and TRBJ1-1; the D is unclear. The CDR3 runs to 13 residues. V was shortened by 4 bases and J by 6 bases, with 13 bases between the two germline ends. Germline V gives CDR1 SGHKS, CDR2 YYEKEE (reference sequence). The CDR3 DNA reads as TGTGCCAGCAGCCGCCCCCTCCTACCTGAAGCTTTCTTT. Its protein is CASSRPLLPEAFF. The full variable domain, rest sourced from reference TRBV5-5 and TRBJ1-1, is DAGVTQSPTHLIKTRGQQVTLRCSPISGHKSVSWYQQVLGQGPQFIFQYYEKEERGRGNFPDRFSARQFPNYSSELNVNALLLGDSALYLCASSRPLLPEAFFGQGTRLTVV.

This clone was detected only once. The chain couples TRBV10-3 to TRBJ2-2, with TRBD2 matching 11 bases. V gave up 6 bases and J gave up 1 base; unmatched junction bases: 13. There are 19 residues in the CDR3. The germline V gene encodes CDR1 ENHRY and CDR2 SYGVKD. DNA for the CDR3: TGTGCCATCAGACCCAGCAAGGGACTAGCGGAAGTGAACACCGGGGAGCTGTTTTTT. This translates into CAIRPSKGLAEVNTGELFF.

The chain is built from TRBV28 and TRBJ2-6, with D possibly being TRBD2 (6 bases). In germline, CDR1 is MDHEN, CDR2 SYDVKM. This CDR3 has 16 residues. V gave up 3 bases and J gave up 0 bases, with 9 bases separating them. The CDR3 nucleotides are TGTGCCAGCAGTTTGACGGGACTCTCTGGGGCCAACGTCCTGACTTTC. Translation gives CASSLTGLSGANVLTF.

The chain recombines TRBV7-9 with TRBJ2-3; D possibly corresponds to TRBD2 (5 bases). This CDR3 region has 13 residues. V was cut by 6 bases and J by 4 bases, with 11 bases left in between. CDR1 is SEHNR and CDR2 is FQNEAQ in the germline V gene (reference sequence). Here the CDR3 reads CASSQDGADTQYF. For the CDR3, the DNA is TGTGCCAGCAGTCAGGACGGGGCAGATACGCAGTATTTT. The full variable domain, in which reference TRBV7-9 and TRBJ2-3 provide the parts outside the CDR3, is DTGVSQNPRHKITKRGQNVTFRCDPISEHNRLYWYRQTLGQGPEFLTYFQNEAQLEKSRLLSDRFSAERPKGSFSTLEIQRTEQGDSAMYLCASSQDGADTQYFGPGTRLTVL.

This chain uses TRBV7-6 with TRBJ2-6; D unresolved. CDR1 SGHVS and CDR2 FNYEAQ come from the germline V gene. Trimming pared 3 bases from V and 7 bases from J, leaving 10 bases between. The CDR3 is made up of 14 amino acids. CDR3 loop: CASSLGQDANVLTF. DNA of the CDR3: TGTGCCAGCAGCTTGGGCCAAGACGCCAACGTCCTGACTTTC. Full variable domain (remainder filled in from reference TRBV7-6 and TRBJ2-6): GAGVSQSPRYKVTKRGQDVALRCDPISGHVSLYWYRQALGQGPEFLTYFNYEAQQDKSGLPNDRFSAERPEGSISTLTIQRTEQRDSAMYRCASSLGQDANVLTFGAGSRLTVL.

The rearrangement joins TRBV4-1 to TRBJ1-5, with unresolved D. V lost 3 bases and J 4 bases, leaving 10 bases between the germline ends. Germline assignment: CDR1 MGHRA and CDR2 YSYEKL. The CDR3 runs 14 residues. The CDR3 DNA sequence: TGCGCCAGCAGCCAGATACAATTGAATCAGCCCCAGCATTTT. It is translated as CASSQIQLNQPQHF.

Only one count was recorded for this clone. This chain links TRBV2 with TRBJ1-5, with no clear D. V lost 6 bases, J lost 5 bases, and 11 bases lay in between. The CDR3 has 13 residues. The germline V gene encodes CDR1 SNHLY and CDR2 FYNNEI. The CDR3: CASRTLRYQPQHF. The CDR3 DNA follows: TGTGCCAGCAGAACACTAAGATATCAGCCCCAGCATTTT. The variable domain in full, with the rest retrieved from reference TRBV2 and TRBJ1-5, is EPEVTQTPSHQVTQMGQEVILRCVPISNHLYFYWYRQILGQKVEFLVSFYNNEISEKSEIFDDQFSVERPDGSNFTLKIRSTKLEDSAMYFCASRTLRYQPQHFGDGTRLSIL.

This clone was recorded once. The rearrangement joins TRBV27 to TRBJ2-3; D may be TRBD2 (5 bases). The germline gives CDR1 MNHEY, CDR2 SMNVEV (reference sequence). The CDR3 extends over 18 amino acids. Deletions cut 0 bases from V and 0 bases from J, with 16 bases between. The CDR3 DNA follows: TGTGCCAGCAGTTTATCCTCAATCGGGGAAGCTAGCACAGATACGCAGTATTTT. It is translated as CASSLSSIGEASTDTQYF.

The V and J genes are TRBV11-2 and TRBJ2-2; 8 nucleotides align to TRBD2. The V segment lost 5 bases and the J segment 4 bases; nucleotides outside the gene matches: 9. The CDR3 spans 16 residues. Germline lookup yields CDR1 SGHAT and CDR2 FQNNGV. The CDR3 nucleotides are TGTGCCAGCAGCCCAGGGACTAGTAGCGTCACCGGGGAGCTGTTTTTT. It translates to CASSPGTSSVTGELFF.

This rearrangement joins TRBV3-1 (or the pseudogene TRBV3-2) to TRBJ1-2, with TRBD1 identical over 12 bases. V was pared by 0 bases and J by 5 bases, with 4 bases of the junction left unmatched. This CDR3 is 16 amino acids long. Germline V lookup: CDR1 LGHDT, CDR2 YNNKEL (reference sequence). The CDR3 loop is CASSQEPGQGAYGYTF. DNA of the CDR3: TGTGCCAGCAGCCAAGAGCCGGGACAGGGGGCGTATGGCTACACCTTC.

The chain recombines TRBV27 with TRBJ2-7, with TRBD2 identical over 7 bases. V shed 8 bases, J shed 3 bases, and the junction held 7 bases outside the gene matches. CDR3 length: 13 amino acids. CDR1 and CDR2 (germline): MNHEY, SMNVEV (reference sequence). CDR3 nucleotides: TGTGCCAGCGCAAGACTAGCCCGCTACGAGCAGTACTTC. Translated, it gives CASARLARYEQYF.

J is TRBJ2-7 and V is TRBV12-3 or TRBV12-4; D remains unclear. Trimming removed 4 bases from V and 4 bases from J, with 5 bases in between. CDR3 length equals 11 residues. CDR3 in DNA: TGTGCCAGCAGTTCCATTTACGAGCAGTACTTC. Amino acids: CASSSIYEQYF.

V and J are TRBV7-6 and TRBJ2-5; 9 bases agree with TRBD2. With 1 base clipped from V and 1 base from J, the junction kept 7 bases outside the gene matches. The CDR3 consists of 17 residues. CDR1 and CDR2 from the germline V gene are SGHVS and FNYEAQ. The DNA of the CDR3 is TGTGCCAGCAGCTTAGGCCGCAGACTAGCGGTCCAAGAGACCCAGTACTTC. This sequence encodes CASSLGRRLAVQETQYF.

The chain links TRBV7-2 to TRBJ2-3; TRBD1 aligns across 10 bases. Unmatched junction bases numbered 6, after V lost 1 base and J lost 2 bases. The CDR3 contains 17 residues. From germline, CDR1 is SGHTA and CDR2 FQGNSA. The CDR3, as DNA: TGTGCCAGCAGCTTAGTCGCCGGACAGGGGGACACAGATACGCAGTATTTT. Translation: CASSLVAGQGDTDTQYF.

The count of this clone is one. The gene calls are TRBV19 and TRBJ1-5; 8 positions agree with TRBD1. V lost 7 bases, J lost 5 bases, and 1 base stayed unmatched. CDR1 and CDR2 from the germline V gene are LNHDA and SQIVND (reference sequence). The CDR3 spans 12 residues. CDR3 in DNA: TGTGCCAGTACACAGGGGGATCAGCCCCAGCATTTT. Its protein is CASTQGDQPQHF.

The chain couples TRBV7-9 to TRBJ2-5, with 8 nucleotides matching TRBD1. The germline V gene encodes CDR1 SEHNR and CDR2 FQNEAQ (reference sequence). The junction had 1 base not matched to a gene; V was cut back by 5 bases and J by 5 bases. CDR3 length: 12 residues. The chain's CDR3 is CASSRDRETQYF. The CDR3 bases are TGTGCCAGCAGCCGGGACAGGGAGACCCAGTACTTC. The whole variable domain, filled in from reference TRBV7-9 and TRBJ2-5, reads DTGVSQNPRHKITKRGQNVTFRCDPISEHNRLYWYRQTLGQGPEFLTYFQNEAQLEKSRLLSDRFSAERPKGSFSTLEIQRTEQGDSAMYLCASSRDRETQYFGPGTRLLVL.

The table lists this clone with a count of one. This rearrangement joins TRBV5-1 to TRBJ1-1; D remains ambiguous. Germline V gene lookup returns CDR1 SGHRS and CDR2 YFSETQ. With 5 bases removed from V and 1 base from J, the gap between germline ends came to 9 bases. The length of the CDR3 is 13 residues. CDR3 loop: CASRLTQNTEAFF. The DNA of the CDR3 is TGCGCCAGCAGACTGACACAGAACACTGAAGCTTTCTTT.

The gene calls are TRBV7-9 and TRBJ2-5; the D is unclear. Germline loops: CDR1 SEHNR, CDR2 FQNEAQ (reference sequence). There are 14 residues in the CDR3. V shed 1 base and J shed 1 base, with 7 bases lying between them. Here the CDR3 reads CASSLDLFQETQYF. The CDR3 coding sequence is TGTGCCAGCAGCTTAGATCTATTCCAAGAGACCCAGTACTTC.

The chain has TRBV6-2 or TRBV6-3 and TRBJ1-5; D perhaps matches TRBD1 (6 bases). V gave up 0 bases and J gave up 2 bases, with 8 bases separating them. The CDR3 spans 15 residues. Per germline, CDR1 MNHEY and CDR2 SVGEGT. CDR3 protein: CASSYSSGGNQPQHF. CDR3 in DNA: TGTGCCAGCAGTTACTCTTCAGGGGGCAATCAGCCCCAGCATTTT.

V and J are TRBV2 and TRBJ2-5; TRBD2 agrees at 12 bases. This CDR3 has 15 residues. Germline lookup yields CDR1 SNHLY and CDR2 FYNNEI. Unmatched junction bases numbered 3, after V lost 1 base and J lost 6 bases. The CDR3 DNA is TGTGCCAGCAGTGAAGAACTAGCGGGGGGTAAGACCCAGTACTTC. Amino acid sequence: CASSEELAGGKTQYF.